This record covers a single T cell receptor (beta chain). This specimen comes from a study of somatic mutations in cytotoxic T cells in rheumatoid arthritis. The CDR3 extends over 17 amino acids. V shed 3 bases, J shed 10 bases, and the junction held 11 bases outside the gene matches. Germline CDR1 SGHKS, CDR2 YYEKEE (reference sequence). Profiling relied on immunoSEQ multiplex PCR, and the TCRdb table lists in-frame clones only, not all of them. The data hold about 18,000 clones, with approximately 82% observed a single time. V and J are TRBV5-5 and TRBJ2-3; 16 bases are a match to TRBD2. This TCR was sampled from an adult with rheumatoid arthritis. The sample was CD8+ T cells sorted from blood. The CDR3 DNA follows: TGTGCCAGCAGCTGGGGACTAGCGGGAGGGAATACGGAATCGCAGTATTTT. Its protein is CASSWGLAGGNTESQYF.